A single T cell receptor (beta chain) is shown here with its context. The source of the sample is a study of CD8+CD57+ T cells in acquired aplastic anemia. Whole-study context: Read counts for CD4+ cells (from healthy donors) averaged approximately 11 million.

The CDR3 has 15 amino acids. Germline values: CDR1 LNHDA, CDR2 SQIVND (reference sequence). Trimming removed 6 bases at V and 0 bases at J, with 12 bases between. The TCR beta profiling, which covered VDJ combination and CDR3 sequence, was carried out using genomic DNA as the template. TCRdb re-derived calls from the reads in MiXCR, one entry per CDR3 protein. The sample holds hundreds of thousands of distinct CDR3 sequences, about 70% seen once. The sample taken for sequencing was sorted CD4+, CD8+, or CD8+CD57+ T cells (not recorded which) from PBMCs. This chain links TRBV19 with TRBJ2-1; D call uncertain. This clonotype originated in a human donor in good health, serving as a control. CDR3: CASRSMGSSYNEQFF. CDR3 DNA sequence: TGTGCCAGTAGGTCGATGGGAAGCTCCTACAATGAGCAGTTCTTC.